Listed below are T cell receptor beta chains from one sample, sequenced in a study of T cell repertoires in cytomegalovirus infection. TCRdb redid the calling of the reads with MiXCR, one entry per CDR3 protein. This sample has some 680,000 distinct CDR3 sequences, with about 40% found just once. Sequencing input: PBMCs. These receptor sequences come from a human donor in good health (CMV status not recorded). Some clones in this sample may be carry-over from other donors' samples. The CDR3 runs from the conserved cysteine through the conserved F or W. The order of the fields is clone size, J gene, D gene, V gene, CDR3 length, CDR3 protein, CDR3 DNA. D genes are given only for firm matches. Part of the rows lack a size; the others show once, few, many or a class for expanded clones.

size: few
J: TRBJ1-2
D: .
V: TRBV12-3/TRBV12-4
length: 15
CDR3: CASSLGQGRVYGYTF
DNA: TGTGCCAGCAGTTTGGGGCAGGGGAGGGTCTATGGCTACACCTTC

size: .
J: TRBJ1-5
D: .
V: TRBV7-2
length: 16
CDR3: CASSLQMGLGNQPQHF
DNA: TGTGCCAGCAGCCTCCAGATGGGACTGGGCAATCAGCCCCAGCATTTT

size: few
J: TRBJ2-1
D: TRBD2
V: TRBV29-1
length: 15
CDR3: CSAAGGGRTYNEQFF
DNA: TGCAGCGCCGCGGGGGGGGGAAGGACCTACAATGAGCAGTTCTTC

size: .
J: TRBJ1-1
D: .
V: TRBV2
length: 14
CDR3: CASTIQWMNTEAFF
DNA: TGTGCCAGCACCATACAGTGGATGAACACTGAAGCTTTCTTT

size: few
J: TRBJ1-2
D: .
V: TRBV7-2
length: 16
CDR3: CASRYLTDPRRYGYTF
DNA: TGTGCCAGCAGGTACTTGACGGATCCCCGGAGGTATGGCTACACCTTC

size: .
J: TRBJ2-1
D: .
V: TRBV14
length: 16
CDR3: CASSPIIGGDYKEQFF
DNA: TGTGCCAGCAGTCCGATCATAGGGGGGGATTACAAGGAGCAGTTCTTC

size: few
J: TRBJ2-7
D: TRBD1
V: TRBV5-4
length: 15
CDR3: CASSRVVTGGYEQYF
DNA: TGTGCCAGCAGCCGCGTGGTTACAGGGGGTTACGAGCAGTACTTC

size: few
J: TRBJ1-2
D: .
V: TRBV28
length: 15
CDR3: CASSLPGHYNYGYTF
DNA: TGTGCCAGCAGTCTACCGGGCCATTATAACTATGGCTACACCTTC

size: .
J: TRBJ2-1
D: .
V: TRBV28
length: 13
CDR3: CASSLFSYNEQFF
DNA: TGTGCCAGCAGTTTATTCTCCTACAATGAGCAGTTCTTC

size: few
J: TRBJ2-6
D: .
V: TRBV28
length: 12
CDR3: CGSRSGANVLTF
DNA: TGTGGATCTAGGTCTGGGGCCAACGTCCTGACTTTC

size: few
J: TRBJ1-1
D: .
V: TRBV27
length: 13
CDR3: CASSLSGRAEAFF
DNA: TGTGCCAGCAGTTTATCGGGGAGGGCTGAAGCTTTCTTT

size: few
J: TRBJ2-7
D: TRBD1
V: TRBV6-1
length: 14
CDR3: CASRGTGLGYEQYF
DNA: TGTGCCAGCCGGGGGACAGGTCTGGGCTACGAGCAGTACTTC

size: many
J: TRBJ1-5
D: .
V: TRBV12-3/TRBV12-4
length: 14
CDR3: CASSLSRGNQPQHF
DNA: TGTGCCAGCAGCTTATCCAGGGGAAATCAGCCCCAGCATTTT

size: .
J: TRBJ1-5
D: .
V: TRBV9
length: 15
CDR3: CASSVASGDGQPQHF
DNA: TGTGCCAGCAGCGTAGCATCGGGGGACGGTCAGCCCCAGCATTTT

size: few
J: TRBJ1-4
D: TRBD1
V: TRBV5-4
length: 14
CDR3: CAGGGGAANEKLFF
DNA: TGTGCCGGAGGAGGGGGCGCCGCTAATGAAAAACTGTTTTTT

size: .
J: TRBJ2-7
D: .
V: TRBV6-6
length: 16
CDR3: CASSYDALARADEQYF
DNA: TGTGCCAGCAGTTACGACGCCCTAGCCCGTGCCGACGAGCAGTACTTC

size: .
J: TRBJ2-7
D: .
V: TRBV28
length: 15
CDR3: CASSPPGLLSYEQYF
DNA: TGTGCCAGCAGTCCACCGGGACTGCTCTCCTACGAGCAGTACTTC

size: many
J: TRBJ1-1
D: .
V: TRBV7-2
length: 12
CDR3: CASSLDRLEAFF
DNA: TGTGCCAGCAGCTTAGACAGGCTTGAAGCTTTCTTT

size: many
J: TRBJ2-2
D: TRBD1
V: TRBV2
length: 14
CDR3: CASMGQGNTGELFF
DNA: TGTGCCAGCATGGGACAGGGGAACACCGGGGAGCTGTTTTTT

size: few
J: TRBJ2-3
D: .
V: TRBV7-2
length: 16
CDR3: CASSLGRKARALPQYF
DNA: TGTGCCAGCAGCTTAGGTAGAAAGGCTAGAGCCCTACCCCAGTATTTT

size: .
J: TRBJ2-7
D: .
V: TRBV28
length: 14
CDR3: CASSLSPGSYEQYF
DNA: TGTGCCAGCAGTTTATCCCCGGGGTCCTACGAGCAGTACTTC

size: .
J: TRBJ2-1
D: .
V: TRBV28
length: 15
CDR3: CASSRRVIVYNEQFF
DNA: TGTGCCAGCAGCCGCAGGGTAATAGTTTACAATGAGCAGTTCTTC

size: once
J: TRBJ2-6
D: .
V: TRBV9
length: 16
CDR3: CVSSVESPRGANVLTF
DNA: TGTGTCAGCAGCGTAGAATCGCCCAGGGGGGCCAACGTCCTGACTTTC

size: .
J: TRBJ1-4
D: TRBD1
V: TRBV7-2
length: 18
CDR3: CASSLTRDRGTTNEKLFF
DNA: TGTGCCAGCAGCTTGACTAGGGACAGGGGGACAACTAATGAAAAACTGTTTTTT

size: .
J: TRBJ2-1
D: .
V: TRBV7-9
length: 15
CDR3: CASSTGTGGVDVQFF
DNA: TGTGCCAGCAGCACGGGAACGGGCGGGGTCGATGTGCAGTTCTTC

size: .
J: TRBJ1-5
D: .
V: TRBV28
length: 13
CDR3: CASRGGRGQPQHF
DNA: TGTGCCAGCAGGGGGGGACGCGGACAGCCCCAGCATTTT

size: few
J: TRBJ1-3
D: .
V: TRBV5-1
length: 15
CDR3: CASSRDGSTGNTIYF
DNA: TGCGCCAGCAGCAGGGACGGCAGTACTGGAAACACCATATATTTT

size: .
J: TRBJ1-5
D: .
V: TRBV11-2
length: 15
CDR3: CASRLAGAPNQPQHF
DNA: TGTGCCAGCAGGTTGGCGGGGGCCCCAAATCAGCCCCAGCATTTT

size: .
J: TRBJ2-5
D: TRBD2
V: TRBV10-3
length: 15
CDR3: CAIQSSGNPWETQYF
DNA: TGTGCCATTCAATCTAGCGGGAACCCATGGGAGACCCAGTACTTC

size: .
J: TRBJ2-3
D: .
V: TRBV7-6
length: 14
CDR3: CASSSLLSTDTQYF
DNA: TGTGCCAGCAGCTCGCTCCTTAGCACAGATACGCAGTATTTT

size: many
J: TRBJ1-1
D: .
V: TRBV28
length: 10
CDR3: CASKTSEAFF
DNA: TGTGCCAGCAAAACGTCAGAAGCTTTCTTT

size: .
J: TRBJ1-2
D: TRBD1
V: TRBV29-1
length: 11
CDR3: CSGRDSYGYTF
DNA: TGCAGCGGCCGGGACAGCTATGGCTACACCTTC

size: .
J: TRBJ2-5
D: TRBD2
V: TRBV28
length: 15
CDR3: CASSSPAGFQETQYF
DNA: TGTGCCAGCAGTTCGCCAGCGGGGTTCCAAGAGACCCAGTACTTC

size: few
J: TRBJ1-2
D: .
V: TRBV6-6
length: 12
CDR3: CASTQNDYGYTF
DNA: TGTGCCAGCACCCAAAACGACTATGGCTACACCTTC

size: few
J: TRBJ2-3
D: .
V: TRBV7-3
length: 13
CDR3: CASSLEMSDTQYF
DNA: TGTGCCAGCAGCTTAGAAATGTCAGATACGCAGTATTTT

size: .
J: TRBJ2-3
D: TRBD2
V: TRBV20-1
length: 14
CDR3: CSATAGGNTDTQYF
DNA: TGCAGTGCTACGGCGGGGGGAAACACAGATACGCAGTATTTT

size: few
J: TRBJ1-2
D: .
V: TRBV27
length: 14
CDR3: CASSLGSARQGYTF
DNA: TGTGCCAGCAGTTTAGGCAGTGCGCGACAAGGCTACACCTTC

size: .
J: TRBJ2-7
D: .
V: TRBV5-6
length: 16
CDR3: CASSLVGGRDSYEQYF
DNA: TGTGCCAGCAGCTTGGTCGGGGGCAGGGACTCCTACGAGCAGTACTTC

size: few
J: TRBJ2-1
D: .
V: TRBV19
length: 16
CDR3: CASSTAGSLGNNEQFF
DNA: TGTGCCAGTAGTACGGCAGGGAGTTTGGGGAACAATGAGCAGTTCTTC

size: .
J: TRBJ1-2
D: .
V: TRBV7-8
length: 15
CDR3: CASSLGPQGYYGYTF
DNA: TGTGCCAGCAGCTTAGGCCCCCAAGGTTACTATGGCTACACCTTC

size: .
J: TRBJ1-2
D: TRBD1
V: TRBV2
length: 17
CDR3: CASSDAGTGEINYGYTF
DNA: TGTGCCAGCAGTGATGCCGGGACAGGCGAGATTAACTATGGCTACACCTTC

size: few
J: TRBJ1-5
D: .
V: TRBV19
length: 15
CDR3: CASSMVDSLNQPQHF
DNA: TGTGCCAGTAGTATGGTAGACAGTCTAAATCAGCCCCAGCATTTT